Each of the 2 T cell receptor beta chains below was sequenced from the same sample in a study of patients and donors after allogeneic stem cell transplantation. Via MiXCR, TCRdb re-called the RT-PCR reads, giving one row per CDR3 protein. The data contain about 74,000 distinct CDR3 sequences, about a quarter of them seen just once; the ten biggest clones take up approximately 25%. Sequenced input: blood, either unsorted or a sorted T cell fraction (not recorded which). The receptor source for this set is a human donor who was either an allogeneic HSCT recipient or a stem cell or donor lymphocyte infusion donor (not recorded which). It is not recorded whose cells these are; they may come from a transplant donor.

CDR3 protein: CASSLWGSDEKLFF. CDR3 DNA sequence: TGTGCCAGCAGCTTATGGGGGAGTGACGAAAAACTGTTTTTT. The chain couples TRBV5-6 to TRBJ1-4; TRBD1 might be the D (5 bases). The CDR3 contains 14 residues. With 2 bases removed from V and 8 bases from J, the gap between germline ends came to 13 bases. From germline, CDR1 is SGHDT and CDR2 YYEEEE.

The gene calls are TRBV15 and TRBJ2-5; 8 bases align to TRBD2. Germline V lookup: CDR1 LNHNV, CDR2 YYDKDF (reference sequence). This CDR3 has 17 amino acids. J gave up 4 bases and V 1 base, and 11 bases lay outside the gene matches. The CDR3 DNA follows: TGTGCCACCAGCAGAGGATTTACTAGCGGAGAGGCAGAGACCCAGTACTTC. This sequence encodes CATSRGFTSGEAETQYF.